This entry is about one T cell receptor beta chain. Its antigen is still unknown. No base qualities exist here, and no much larger clone lies one base off it. The data originate from a study of blood T cell repertoires in COVID-19 (TCRdb year 2020). Regarding the study in general: The collaborator samples originated in the United States, Italy and Spain and spanned the acute and convalescent phases of COVID-19. The material from the prospective study consisted of cDNA or gDNA derived from T cells, B-cell-depleted T cells, or PBMCs. Subjects who had been exposed to COVID-19, were actively infected with it, or had recovered from it provided the deeply sampled blood TCRbeta repertoires that made up the dataset. The repertoires were released in a freely available public database meant as a resource for research on the immune response to SARS-CoV-2. The samples were drawn from the first 160 participants of the ongoing ImmuneRACE study and from over a thousand subjects provided by 6 global collaborators. A de-identified subject ID, COVID-19 status, age in years and sex were almost always included in the sample metadata. Where available, HLA class I and class II types were obtained from metadata supplied by the sample provider rather than from assay-based typing.

Participants in the prospective study were aged roughly 18 to 100 years, lived in more than 20 United States geographic areas, and enrolled through a virtual design. In the prospective study, cohorts were assigned on the basis of participant-reported clinical history obtained from a screening survey and a study questionnaire. Each participant in the prospective study had whole blood, serum and a nasopharyngeal or oropharyngeal swab collected by mobile phlebotomists. Additional blood draws and questionnaires over a 2-month period could optionally be provided by prospective study participants. Before DNA extraction, prospective study blood samples were shipped either frozen or at room temperature. CDR1 and CDR2 are drawn from the germline V gene: MRHNA, SNTAGT. From the cysteine through the phenylalanine, the CDR3 covers 15 amino acids. Only the CDR3 DNA is retained, 45 bases long and in frame from the first base. Trimming at the junction amounts to 6 bases on V and 4 bases on J, and the germline ends lie 18 bases apart.

Beyond this particular receptor, the publication reports: The quantity of clinical and demographic metadata differed by source and by participant and was supplied without curation.

TCRbeta CDR3 regions were amplified from genomic DNA by means of the immunoSEQ Assay, a bias-controlled multiplex PCR. The authors' analysis ran thus. Within the assay, amplification of reference gene primers was used to estimate how many nucleated cells each sample contained. Sequence reads were collapsed and filtered to measure the absolute abundance of every unique TCRbeta CDR3 rearrangement. For each sample, productive Simpson clonality was calculated as the square root of Simpson's diversity index over productive rearrangements. The table comes from immuneACCESS by way of TCRdb, which keeps in-frame sequences with V and J called. Part of the clones is missing from these tables; in studies checked, under half for an unresolved V gene and the rest for unknown reasons. That table is the source of V, J and clone size, and D and trimming were worked out from the DNA. The sample data list 280,000 or so clones, and nearly 90% of these were observed just once. Roughly 1.5% of the sample lies in the top ten.

The material sequenced was PBMCs or T cells enriched from blood (not recorded which). The sequence was collected from a woman in her late teens or twenties with acute COVID-19. The sequence joins TRBV6-4 to TRBJ1-1; the D region possibly corresponds to TRBD1 (6 bases align). The CDR3 is CASRPRDTRSTEAFF. The DNA is TGTGCCAGCAGGCCCCGGGACACCCGGAGCACTGAAGCTTTCTTT.